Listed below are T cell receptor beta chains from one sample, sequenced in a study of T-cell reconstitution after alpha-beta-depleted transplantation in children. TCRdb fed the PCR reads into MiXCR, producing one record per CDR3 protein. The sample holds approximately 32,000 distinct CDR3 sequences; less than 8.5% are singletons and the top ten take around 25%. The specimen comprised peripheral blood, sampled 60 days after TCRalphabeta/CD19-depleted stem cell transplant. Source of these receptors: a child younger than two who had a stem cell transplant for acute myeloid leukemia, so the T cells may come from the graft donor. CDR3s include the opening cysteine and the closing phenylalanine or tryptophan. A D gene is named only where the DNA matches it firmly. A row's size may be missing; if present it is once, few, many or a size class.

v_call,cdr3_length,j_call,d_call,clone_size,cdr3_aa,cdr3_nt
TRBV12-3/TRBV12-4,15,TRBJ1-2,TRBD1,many,CASSLGDSTVYGYTF,TGTGCCAGCAGTTTAGGGGACAGCACCGTCTATGGCTACACCTTC
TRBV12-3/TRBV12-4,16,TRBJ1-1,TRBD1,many,CASSPGGGNPNTEAFF,TGTGCCAGCAGCCCAGGGGGAGGGAATCCGAACACTGAAGCTTTCTTT
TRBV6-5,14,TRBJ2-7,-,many,CASSYSQPIYEQYF,TGTGCCAGCAGTTACTCGCAACCCATCTACGAGCAGTACTTC
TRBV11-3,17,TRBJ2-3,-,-,CASSLRRFKSSTDTQYF,TGTGCCAGCAGCTTAAGGCGATTTAAGTCTAGCACAGATACGCAGTATTTT
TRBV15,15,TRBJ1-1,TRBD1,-,CATSRGDRAVPEAFF,TGTGCCACCAGCAGAGGTGACAGGGCGGTCCCTGAAGCTTTCTTT
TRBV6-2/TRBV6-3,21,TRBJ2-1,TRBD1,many,CASSYSRYRDRGLKSHNEQFF,TGTGCCAGCAGTTACTCGAGATACCGGGACAGGGGGCTCAAATCTCACAATGAGCAGTTCTTC
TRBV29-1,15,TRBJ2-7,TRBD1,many,CSVEMRDRAPYEQYF,TGCAGCGTTGAAATGAGGGACAGGGCCCCCTACGAGCAGTACTTC
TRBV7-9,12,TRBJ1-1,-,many,CASEGSNTEAFF,TGTGCCAGCGAGGGGAGTAACACTGAAGCTTTCTTT
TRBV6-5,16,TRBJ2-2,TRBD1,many,CASTLYRGPNTGELFF,TGTGCCAGCACCCTCTACAGGGGCCCGAACACCGGGGAGCTGTTTTTT
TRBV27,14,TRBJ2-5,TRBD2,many,CASSYVSGIETQYF,TGTGCCAGCAGTTACGTTAGCGGGATCGAGACCCAGTACTTC
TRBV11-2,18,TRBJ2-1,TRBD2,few,CASSLETWSGGYQSEQFF,TGTGCCAGCAGCTTAGAAACTTGGAGCGGGGGCTATCAATCGGAGCAGTTCTTC
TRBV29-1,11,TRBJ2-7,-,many,CSAGQAYEQYF,TGCAGCGCCGGACAAGCCTACGAGCAGTACTTC
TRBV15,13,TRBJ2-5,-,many,CATSREGEETQYF,TGTGCCACCAGCAGAGAGGGGGAAGAGACCCAGTACTTC
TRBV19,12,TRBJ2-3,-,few,CASSTGTDTQYF,TGTGCCAGTAGTACTGGGACAGATACGCAGTATTTT
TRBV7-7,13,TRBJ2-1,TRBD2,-,CASSLGLAGEQFF,TGTGCTAGCAGCTTAGGACTAGCGGGAGAGCAGTTCTTC
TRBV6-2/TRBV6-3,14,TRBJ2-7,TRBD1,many,CASSYWAGGYEQYF,TGTGCCAGCAGTTACTGGGCAGGGGGCTACGAGCAGTACTTC
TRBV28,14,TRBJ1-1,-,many,CASSFTPLNTEAFF,TGTGCCAGCAGTTTTACACCTTTGAACACTGAAGCTTTCTTT
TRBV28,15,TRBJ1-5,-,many,CASSLEGVSNQPQHF,TGTGCCAGCAGTTTAGAGGGGGTTAGCAATCAGCCCCAGCATTTT
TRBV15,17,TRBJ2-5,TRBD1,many,CATSREAGGSGMETQYF,TGTGCCACCAGCAGAGAGGCAGGGGGATCGGGCATGGAGACCCAGTACTTC
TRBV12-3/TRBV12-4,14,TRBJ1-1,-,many,CASSSRSGYTEAFF,TGTGCCAGCAGTTCCCGGTCAGGGTACACTGAAGCTTTCTTT
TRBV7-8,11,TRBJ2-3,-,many,CASSLVMAQYF,TGTGCCAGCAGCTTAGTTATGGCGCAGTATTTT
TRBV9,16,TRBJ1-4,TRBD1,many,CASSTPGQDVREKLFF,TGTGCCAGCAGCACACCGGGACAGGACGTCCGGGAAAAACTGTTTTTT
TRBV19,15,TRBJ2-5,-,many,CASSASRGPQETQYF,TGTGCCAGTAGTGCGAGCCGGGGCCCACAAGAGACCCAGTACTTC
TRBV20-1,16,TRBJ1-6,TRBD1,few,CSASGTGTIGNSPLHF,TGCAGTGCTAGCGGGACAGGGACCATCGGAAATTCACCCCTCCACTTT
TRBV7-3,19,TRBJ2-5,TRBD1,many,CASRRTGKTDLAGQETQYF,TGTGCCAGCAGGAGGACAGGGAAGACAGATCTGGCTGGCCAAGAGACCCAGTACTTC
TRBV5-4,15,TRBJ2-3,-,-,CASSRESRRHDTQYF,TGTGCCAGCAGCCGGGAATCCAGACGGCACGATACGCAGTATTTT
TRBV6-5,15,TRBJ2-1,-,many,CASSYGAGRYLYEFF,TGTGCCAGCAGTTATGGGGCGGGCAGGTATCTGTACGAGTTCTTC
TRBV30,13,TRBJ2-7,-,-,CAWSVDFGDEQYF,TGTGCCTGGAGTGTCGACTTCGGGGACGAGCAGTACTTC
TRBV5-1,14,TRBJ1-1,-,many,CASRRGGPNTEAFF,TGCGCCAGCAGGAGGGGAGGACCGAACACTGAAGCTTTCTTT
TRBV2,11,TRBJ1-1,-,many,CASCTRDQAFF,TGTGCCAGCTGTACGAGGGATCAGGCTTTCTTT
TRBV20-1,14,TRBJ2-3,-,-,CSARSRSLWDTQYF,TGCAGTGCTCGCTCGAGGAGCCTATGGGATACGCAGTATTTT
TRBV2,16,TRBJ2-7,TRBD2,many,CASTPRASGYSYEQYF,TGTGCCAGCACCCCAAGGGCTAGCGGATACTCCTACGAGCAGTACTTC
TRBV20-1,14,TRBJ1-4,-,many,CSARRGPTNEKLFF,TGCAGTGCTAGAAGAGGCCCAACTAATGAAAAACTGTTTTTT
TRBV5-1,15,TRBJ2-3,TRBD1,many,CASRFFGQAADTQYF,TGCGCCAGCAGGTTCTTTGGACAGGCAGCAGATACGCAGTATTTT
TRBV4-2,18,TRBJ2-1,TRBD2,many,CASSPGLAGGILSNEQFF,TGTGCCAGCAGCCCCGGACTAGCGGGGGGCATACTGAGCAATGAGCAGTTCTTC
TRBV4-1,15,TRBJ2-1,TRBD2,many,CASSLEASGRGEQFF,TGCGCCAGCAGCCTAGAGGCTAGCGGGAGGGGGGAGCAGTTCTTC
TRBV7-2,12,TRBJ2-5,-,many,CASRTGVQAQYF,TGTGCCAGCAGAACCGGGGTCCAGGCCCAGTACTTC
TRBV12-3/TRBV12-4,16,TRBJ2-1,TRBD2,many,CASSLSSSGGHNEQFF,TGTGCCAGCAGTTTAAGCTCTAGCGGGGGTCACAATGAGCAGTTCTTC
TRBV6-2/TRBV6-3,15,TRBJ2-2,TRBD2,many,CASKLAGLNTGELFF,TGTGCCAGCAAACTAGCGGGACTGAACACCGGGGAGCTGTTTTTT
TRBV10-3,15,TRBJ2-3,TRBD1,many,CAISGTGQFTDTQYF,TGTGCCATCAGCGGGACAGGGCAATTCACAGATACGCAGTATTTT
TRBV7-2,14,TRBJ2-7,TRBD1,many,CASSLAYRGNEQYF,TGTGCCAGCAGCTTAGCGTACAGGGGGAACGAGCAGTACTTC
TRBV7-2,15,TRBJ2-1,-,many,CASSIFRGGGYEQFF,TGTGCCAGCAGCATTTTCAGGGGTGGGGGCTATGAGCAGTTCTTC
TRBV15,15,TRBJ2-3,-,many,CATSRAGGGTDTQYF,TGTGCCACCAGCAGAGCAGGCGGTGGCACAGATACGCAGTATTTT
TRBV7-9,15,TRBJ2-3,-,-,CASSLVDLVLDTQYF,TGTGCCAGCAGCTTAGTGGACTTAGTTCTAGATACGCAGTATTTT
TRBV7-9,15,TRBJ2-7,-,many,CASSSRDPSSYEQYF,TGTGCCAGCAGCTCCCGGGACCCGAGCTCCTACGAGCAGTACTTC
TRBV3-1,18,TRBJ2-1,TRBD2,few,CASCKDFPSGGTYNEQFF,TGTGCCAGCTGCAAAGATTTCCCTAGCGGGGGGACCTACAATGAGCAGTTCTTC
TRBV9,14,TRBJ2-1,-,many,CASSSWLGYNEQFF,TGTGCCAGCAGCTCATGGTTAGGGTACAATGAGCAGTTCTTC
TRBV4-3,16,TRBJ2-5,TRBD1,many,CASSQDRTGDGETQYF,TGCGCCAGCAGCCAAGATCGGACAGGGGATGGGGAGACCCAGTACTTC
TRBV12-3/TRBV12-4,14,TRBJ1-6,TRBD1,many,CASSFDRGNSPLHF,TGTGCCAGCAGTTTTGACAGGGGAAATTCACCCCTCCACTTT
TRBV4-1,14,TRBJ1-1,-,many,CASSQALARTEAFF,TGCGCCAGCAGCCAAGCCCTGGCACGTACTGAAGCTTTCTTT